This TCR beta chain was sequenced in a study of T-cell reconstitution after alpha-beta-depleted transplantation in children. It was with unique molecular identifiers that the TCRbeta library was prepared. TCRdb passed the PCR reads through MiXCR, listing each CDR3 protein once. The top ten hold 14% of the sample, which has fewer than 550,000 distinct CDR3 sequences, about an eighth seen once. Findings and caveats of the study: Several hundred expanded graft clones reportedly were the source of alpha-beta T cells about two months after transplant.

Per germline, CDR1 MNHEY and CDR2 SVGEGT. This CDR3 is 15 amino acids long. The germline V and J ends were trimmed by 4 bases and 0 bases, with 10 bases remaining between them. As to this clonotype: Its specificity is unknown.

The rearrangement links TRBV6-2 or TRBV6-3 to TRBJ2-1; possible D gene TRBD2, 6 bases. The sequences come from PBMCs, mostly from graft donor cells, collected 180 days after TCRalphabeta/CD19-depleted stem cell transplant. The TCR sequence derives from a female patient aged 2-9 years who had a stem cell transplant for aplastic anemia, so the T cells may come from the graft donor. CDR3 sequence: CASSFTGGSYNEQFF. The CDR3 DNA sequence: TGTGCCAGCAGTTTTACCGGGGGCTCCTACAATGAGCAGTTCTTC.